The rows below give T cell receptor beta chains drawn from one sample of a study of blood T cells in healthy people across ages. MiXCR, run by TCRdb on the 5' RACE reads, gives a single entry per CDR3 protein. Of approximately 2,000,000 distinct CDR3 sequences listed, 39% are singletons. The sequenced material came from blood. These receptors were taken from a human donor in good health. The CDR3 runs from the conserved cysteine through the conserved F or W.

V: TRBV4-1; CDR3: CASSQVLEGSHEQYF
V: TRBV7-2; CDR3: CVSSSQGGWGTEAFF
V: TRBV7-2; CDR3: CASSLGGGPSDTF
V: TRBV7-3; CDR3: CASSIGTGKGETQYF
V: TRBV20-1; CDR3: CSARVRLSSLRDGYTF
V: TRBV27; CDR3: CASSFFPDRGNTEAFF
V: TRBV5-5; CDR3: CASSRDFTVETQYF
V: TRBV12-3/TRBV12-4; CDR3: CASSPGKDTQYF
V: TRBV6-6; CDR3: CASSKGLAGNYNEQFF
V: TRBV5-1; CDR3: CASSLEGVHGEQYF
V: TRBV4-1; CDR3: CASSQEMGSEQYF
V: TRBV29-1; CDR3: CSVLGPGPGNVPRGYTF
V: TRBV7-9; CDR3: CASSLARLGAIQETQYF
V: TRBV20-1; CDR3: CSDTDKVGYEQYF
V: TRBV7-3; CDR3: CASSPLGGGASNEQFF
V: TRBV12-3/TRBV12-4; CDR3: CASTPTGGSDTQYF
V: TRBV6-6; CDR3: CAGKAPQGGTYEQYF
V: TRBV27; CDR3: CASSLSWWGQTYEQYF
V: TRBV6-5; CDR3: CASSYFRGGTNEQFF
V: TRBV7-9; CDR3: CASSSLLENTEAFF
V: TRBV20-1; CDR3: CSARDGGDEAFF
V: TRBV5-1; CDR3: CASSVFISGGTGAFF
V: TRBV7-2; CDR3: CASSRQGIGDEQFF
V: TRBV7-3; CDR3: CASSSDGYNSPLHF
V: TRBV5-5; CDR3: CASRLGAVMGYEQYF
V: TRBV5-1; CDR3: CASSMNSDRGETQYF
V: TRBV29-1; CDR3: CSVETGKGDEQYF
V: TRBV5-5; CDR3: CASSLLVSGGANEQFF
V: TRBV20-1; CDR3: CSAMTGGYGYTF